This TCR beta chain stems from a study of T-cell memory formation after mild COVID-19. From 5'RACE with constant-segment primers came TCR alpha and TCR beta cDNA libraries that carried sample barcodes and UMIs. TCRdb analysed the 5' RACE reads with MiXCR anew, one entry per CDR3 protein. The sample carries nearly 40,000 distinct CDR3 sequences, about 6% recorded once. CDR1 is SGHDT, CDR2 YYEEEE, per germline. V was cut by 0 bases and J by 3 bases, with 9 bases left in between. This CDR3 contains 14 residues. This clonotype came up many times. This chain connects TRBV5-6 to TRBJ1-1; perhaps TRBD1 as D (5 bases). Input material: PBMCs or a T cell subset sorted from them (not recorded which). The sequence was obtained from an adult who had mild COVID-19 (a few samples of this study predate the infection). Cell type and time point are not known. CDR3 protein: CASSLAGGHTEAFF. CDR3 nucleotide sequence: TGTGCCAGCAGCTTGGCCGGGGGTCACACTGAAGCTTTCTTT.